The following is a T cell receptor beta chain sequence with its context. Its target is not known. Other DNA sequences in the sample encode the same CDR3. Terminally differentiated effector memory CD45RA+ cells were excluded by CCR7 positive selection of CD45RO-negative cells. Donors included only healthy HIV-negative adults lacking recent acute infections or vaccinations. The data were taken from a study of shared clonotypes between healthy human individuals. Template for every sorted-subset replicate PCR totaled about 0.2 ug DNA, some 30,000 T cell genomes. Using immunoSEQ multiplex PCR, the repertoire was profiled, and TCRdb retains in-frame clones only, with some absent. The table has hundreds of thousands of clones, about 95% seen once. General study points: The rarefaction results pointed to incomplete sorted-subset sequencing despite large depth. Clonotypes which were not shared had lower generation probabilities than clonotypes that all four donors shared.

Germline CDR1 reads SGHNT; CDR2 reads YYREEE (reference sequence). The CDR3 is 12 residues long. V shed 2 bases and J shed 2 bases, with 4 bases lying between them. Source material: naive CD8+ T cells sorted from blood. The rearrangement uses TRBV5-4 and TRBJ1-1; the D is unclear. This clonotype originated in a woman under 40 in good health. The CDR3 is CASSFRNTEAFF. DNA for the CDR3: TGTGCCAGCAGCTTCCGTAACACTGAAGCTTTCTTT.